The 10 T cell receptor beta chains below were found in one sample sequenced in a study of cytomegalovirus exposure and HLA in healthy donors. Both 60 Vbeta primers and 13 Jbeta primers went into the PCR. Using immunoSEQ multiplex PCR, the repertoire was profiled, and TCRdb retains in-frame clones only, with some absent. The sample lists about 44,000 clones, about 90% occurring once. The specimen sequenced was PBMCs. Source of these receptors: a woman between 40 and 55 years old in good health and CMV-seropositive.

The V gene is TRBV27, the J gene TRBJ2-7; D is possibly TRBD2 (6 bases). The CDR3 is made up of 14 amino acids. From germline, CDR1 is MNHEY and CDR2 SMNVEV (reference sequence). Deletions cut 5 bases from V and 6 bases from J, with 17 bases between. Here the CDR3 reads CASSVGRGVAEQYF. CDR3 in DNA: TGTGCCAGCAGTGTGGGGCGGGGTGTCGCCGAGCAGTACTTC.

The V call is TRBV28, the J call TRBJ2-3; 14 nucleotides agree with TRBD2. Germline V CDR1 and CDR2: MDHEN, SYDVKM. The V and J ends lost 6 bases and 14 bases, in that order; junction bases with no gene match: 16. The length of the CDR3 is 16 residues. The CDR3 DNA sequence: TGTGCCAGCAGACCTGGTTGGGGACTAGCGGGAGTGATTGGGTATTTT. It yields the protein CASRPGWGLAGVIGYF.

This clone was seen once. The chain combines TRBV6-6 with TRBJ1-4; D perhaps matches TRBD1 (6 bases). This CDR3 has 14 residues. The germline CDR1 and CDR2 sequences are MNHNY and SVGAGI (reference sequence). Trimming left V 4 bases short and J 4 bases short, with 10 bases between. Written as DNA, the CDR3 is TGTGCCAGCAGTTTTCCAGGGGATAATGAAAAACTGTTTTTT. Translation: CASSFPGDNEKLFF.

The chain is built from TRBV7-7 and TRBJ2-1; TRBD2 matches at 12 bases. Germline lookup yields CDR1 SSHAT and CDR2 FNYEAQ (reference sequence). This CDR3 is built from 15 residues. V was pared by 5 bases and J by 7 bases, with 6 bases of the junction left unmatched. The CDR3: CASSPTSGGKNEQFF. The CDR3 nucleotides are TGTGCCAGCAGCCCCACTAGCGGGGGGAAGAATGAGCAGTTCTTC.

This sequence joins TRBV6-4 and TRBJ1-5, with D maybe TRBD1 (5 bases). With 0 bases removed from V and 2 bases from J, the gap between germline ends came to 11 bases. The CDR3 has 16 residues. CDR1 and CDR2 (germline): MRHNA, SNTAGT. The CDR3 sequence is CASSDSLWGCNQPQHF. The CDR3 region has the DNA TGTGCCAGCAGTGACTCCCTCTGGGGCTGCAATCAGCCCCAGCATTTT.

The gene calls are TRBV7-8 and TRBJ2-3; D is unclear. Trimming took off 6 bases at V and 5 bases at J, with 15 bases between the two ends. Germline-derived CDR1 and CDR2 are SGHVS and FQNEAQ. CDR3 length equals 14 residues. CDR3 DNA sequence: TGTGCCAGCAGAACCTTAGCCCCCGGAGATACGCAGTATTTT. It is translated as CASRTLAPGDTQYF.

The genes are TRBV19 and TRBJ2-7, with D maybe TRBD2 (5 bases). V gave up 5 bases and J gave up 6 bases, with 14 bases separating them. Germline-derived CDR1 and CDR2 are LNHDA and SQIVND (reference sequence). The CDR3 spans 13 residues. The CDR3 DNA is TGTGCCAGTAGTCCTAATTTAGAGGGCGAGCAGTACTTC. Residues: CASSPNLEGEQYF.

This clone showed up just once. J is TRBJ1-2 and V is TRBV7-6; D is perhaps TRBD1 (5 bases). The V and J ends lost 3 bases and 7 bases respectively, with 12 bases between them. The CDR3 spans 13 residues. From germline, CDR1 is SGHVS and CDR2 FNYEAQ. The CDR3 sequence: CASSLQGSGGYTF. CDR3 nucleotides: TGTGCCAGCAGCTTGCAGGGCTCGGGTGGCTACACCTTC. The full variable domain, its missing parts supplied by reference TRBV7-6 and TRBJ1-2, is GAGVSQSPRYKVTKRGQDVALRCDPISGHVSLYWYRQALGQGPEFLTYFNYEAQQDKSGLPNDRFSAERPEGSISTLTIQRTEQRDSAMYRCASSLQGSGGYTFGSGTRLTVV.

This chain links TRBV6-5 with TRBJ1-2; 12 nucleotides agree with TRBD1. The V gene's germline CDR1 is MNHEY and CDR2 SVGAGI. The CDR3 length is 15 residues. J lost 8 bases, V lost 6 bases, and 10 bases had no gene match. This chain's CDR3 is CASRTGTGGAKGYTF. The CDR3, as DNA: TGTGCCAGCAGGACCGGGACAGGGGGCGCGAAAGGCTACACCTTC.

V is TRBV7-2 and J is TRBJ2-2; D gene ambiguous. The germline gives CDR1 SGHTA, CDR2 FQGNSA. The CDR3 is 13 residues long. Trimming shortened V by 2 bases and J by 3 bases, and 4 bases separated the two germline ends. The CDR3, as DNA: TGTGCCAGCAGCTTACGGTACACCGGGGAGCTGTTTTTT. Translated, it gives CASSLRYTGELFF. Complete variable domain (other parts from reference TRBV7-2 and TRBJ2-2): GAGVSQSPSNKVTEKGKDVELRCDPISGHTALYWYRQSLGQGLEFLIYFQGNSAPDKSGLPSDRFSAERTGGSVSTLTIQRTQQEDSAVYLCASSLRYTGELFFGEGSRLTVL.